The next 5 T cell receptor beta chains were all read from a single sample in a study of shared clonotypes between healthy human individuals. Here immunoSEQ multiplex PCR was the method, and the copy in TCRdb shows in-frame clones only, minus some. The sample contains about 1.5 million clones, 95% to 99% of which appear only once. Sequencing input: naive CD4+ T cells sorted from blood. Subset specified: CD45RA+ positively selected. These receptors all stem from a young man in good health.

This clone occurred once. The chain combines TRBV19 with TRBJ2-7; no clear D. The CDR3 runs 16 residues. CDR1 is LNHDA, CDR2 SQIVND, per germline (reference sequence). V lost 1 base and J lost 1, with 14 bases in between. CDR3 DNA: TGTGCCAGTAGTATAGGTTTTGTCGGCGTATCCTACGAGCAGTACTTC. Translation: CASSIGFVGVSYEQYF.

V and J are TRBV7-8 and TRBJ1-4; 8 bases fit TRBD1. In germline, CDR1 is SGHVS, CDR2 FQNEAQ. The CDR3 has 15 residues. The junction had 6 bases not matched to a gene; V was cut back by 1 base and J by 8 bases. CDR3 nucleotides: TGTGCCAGCAGCTTAGACGGGACAGGAAGAGAAAAACTGTTTTTT. As protein: CASSLDGTGREKLFF.

The rearrangement uses TRBV7-8 and TRBJ2-3; D assignment may be TRBD1 or TRBD2 (5 bases each). The CDR3 has 18 residues. V was pared by 3 bases and J by 4 bases, with 23 bases between. Per the germline V gene, CDR1 is SGHVS and CDR2 is FQNEAQ. The CDR3 reads CASSLGVRGGRVADTQYF. CDR3 DNA sequence: TGTGCCAGCAGCTTGGGAGTTAGGGGTGGCAGGGTTGCAGATACGCAGTATTTT.

The genes are TRBV10-3 and TRBJ2-5, with 11 bases identical to TRBD2. The CDR3 contains 16 residues. V trimming: 10 bases; J trimming: 5 bases; junction bases outside the gene matches: 15. Germline CDR1 is ENHRY and CDR2 is SYGVKD. The CDR3 here is CATRRELAGGGETQYF. In DNA, the CDR3 is TGTGCCACCAGAAGGGAATTAGCGGGAGGGGGCGAGACCCAGTACTTC.

V and J are TRBV18 and TRBJ2-4, with a weak D call TRBD2 (5 bases). V was cut by 6 bases and J by 6 bases, with 15 bases left in between. The CDR3 is 14 residues long. CDR1 and CDR2 from the germline V gene are KGHSH and LQKENI. In nucleotides, the CDR3 is TGTGCCAGCTCCCCGAACAGAGGGAGAAACATTCAGTACTTC. Its protein product is CASSPNRGRNIQYF.